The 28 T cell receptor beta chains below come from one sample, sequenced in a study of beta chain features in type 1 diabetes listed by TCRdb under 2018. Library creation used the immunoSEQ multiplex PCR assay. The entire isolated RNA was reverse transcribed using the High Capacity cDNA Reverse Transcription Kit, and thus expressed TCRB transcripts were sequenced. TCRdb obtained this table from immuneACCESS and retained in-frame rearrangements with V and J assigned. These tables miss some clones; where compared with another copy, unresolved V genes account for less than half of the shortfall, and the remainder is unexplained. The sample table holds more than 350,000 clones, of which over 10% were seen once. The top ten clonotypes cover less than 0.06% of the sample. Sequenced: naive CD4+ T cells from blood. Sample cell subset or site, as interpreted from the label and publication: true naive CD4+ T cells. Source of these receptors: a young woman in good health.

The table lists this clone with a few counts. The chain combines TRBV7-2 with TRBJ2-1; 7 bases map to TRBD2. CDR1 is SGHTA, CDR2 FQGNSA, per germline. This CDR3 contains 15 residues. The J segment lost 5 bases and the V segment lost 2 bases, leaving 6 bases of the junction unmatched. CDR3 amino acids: CASSLMLAANNEQFF. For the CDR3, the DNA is TGTGCCAGCAGCTTAATGCTAGCGGCTAACAATGAGCAGTTCTTC.

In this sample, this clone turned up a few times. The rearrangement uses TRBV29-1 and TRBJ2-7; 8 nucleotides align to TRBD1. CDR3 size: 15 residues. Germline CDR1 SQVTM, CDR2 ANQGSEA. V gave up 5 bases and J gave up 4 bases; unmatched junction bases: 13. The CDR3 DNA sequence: TGCAGCGTTTCCCGGGACAGGCGCCGAGGGTACGAGCAGTACTTC. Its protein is CSVSRDRRRGYEQYF.

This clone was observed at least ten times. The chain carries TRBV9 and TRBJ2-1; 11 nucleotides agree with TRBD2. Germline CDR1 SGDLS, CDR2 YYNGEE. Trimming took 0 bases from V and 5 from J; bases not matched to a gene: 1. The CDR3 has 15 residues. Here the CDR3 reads CASSVVAGGDNEQFF. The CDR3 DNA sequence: TGTGCCAGCAGCGTAGTAGCGGGAGGGGACAATGAGCAGTTCTTC. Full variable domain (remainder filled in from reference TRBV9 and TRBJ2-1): DSGVTQTPKHLITATGQRVTLRCSPRSGDLSVYWYQQSLDQGLQFLIQYYNGEERAKGNILERFSAQQFPDLHSELNLSSLELGDSALYFCASSVVAGGDNEQFFGPGTRLTVL.

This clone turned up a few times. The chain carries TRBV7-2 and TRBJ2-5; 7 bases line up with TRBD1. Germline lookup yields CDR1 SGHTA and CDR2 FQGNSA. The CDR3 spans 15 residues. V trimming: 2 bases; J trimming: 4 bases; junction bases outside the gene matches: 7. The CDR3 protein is CASSLSARGRETQYF. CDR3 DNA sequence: TGTGCCAGCAGCTTATCTGCGAGGGGGCGAGAGACCCAGTACTTC.

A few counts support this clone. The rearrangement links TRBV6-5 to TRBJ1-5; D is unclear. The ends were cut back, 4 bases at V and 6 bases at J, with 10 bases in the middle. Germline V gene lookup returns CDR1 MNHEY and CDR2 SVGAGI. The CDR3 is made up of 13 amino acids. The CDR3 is CASSSRAGQPQHF. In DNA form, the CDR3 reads TGTGCCAGCAGTTCGCGAGCGGGTCAGCCCCAGCATTTT.

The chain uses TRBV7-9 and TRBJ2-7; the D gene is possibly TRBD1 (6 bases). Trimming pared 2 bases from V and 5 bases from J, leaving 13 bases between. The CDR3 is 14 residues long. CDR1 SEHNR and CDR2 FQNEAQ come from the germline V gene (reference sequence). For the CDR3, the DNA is TGTGCCAGCAGCTTAACAGGGATTCGGCACGAGCAGTACTTC. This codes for CASSLTGIRHEQYF.

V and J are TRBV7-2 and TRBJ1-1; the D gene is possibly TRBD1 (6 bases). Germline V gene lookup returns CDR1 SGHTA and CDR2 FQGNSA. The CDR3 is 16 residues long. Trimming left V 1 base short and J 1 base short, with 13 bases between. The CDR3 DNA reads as TGTGCCAGCAGCTTAGAAGTTCGGGGGCCGAACACTGAAGCTTTCTTT. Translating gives CASSLEVRGPNTEAFF.

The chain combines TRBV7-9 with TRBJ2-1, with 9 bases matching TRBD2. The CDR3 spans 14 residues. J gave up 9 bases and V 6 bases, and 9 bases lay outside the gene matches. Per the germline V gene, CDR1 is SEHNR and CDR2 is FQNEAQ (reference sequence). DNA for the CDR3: TGTGCCAGCAGACTACTAGCGGGTAGGGGTGAGCAGTTCTTC. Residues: CASRLLAGRGEQFF.

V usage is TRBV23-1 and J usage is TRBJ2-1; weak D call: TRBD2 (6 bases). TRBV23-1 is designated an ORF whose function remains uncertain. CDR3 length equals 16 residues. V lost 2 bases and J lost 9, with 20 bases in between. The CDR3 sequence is CASSQELVGGSGEQFF. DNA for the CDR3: TGCGCCAGCAGTCAAGAGCTCGTTGGGGGGTCCGGTGAGCAGTTCTTC.

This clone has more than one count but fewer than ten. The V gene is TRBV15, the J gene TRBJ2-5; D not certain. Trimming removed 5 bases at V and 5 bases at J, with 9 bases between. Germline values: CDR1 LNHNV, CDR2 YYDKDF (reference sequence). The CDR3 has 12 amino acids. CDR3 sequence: CATSLFTETQYF. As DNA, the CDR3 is TGTGCCACCAGCCTCTTCACGGAGACCCAGTACTTC.

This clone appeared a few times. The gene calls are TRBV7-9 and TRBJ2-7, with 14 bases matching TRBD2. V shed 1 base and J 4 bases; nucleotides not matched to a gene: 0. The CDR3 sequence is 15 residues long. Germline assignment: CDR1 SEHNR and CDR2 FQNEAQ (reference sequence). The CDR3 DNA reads TGTGCCAGCAGCTTAGGGACTAGCGGGAGGTACGAGCAGTACTTC. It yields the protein CASSLGTSGRYEQYF.

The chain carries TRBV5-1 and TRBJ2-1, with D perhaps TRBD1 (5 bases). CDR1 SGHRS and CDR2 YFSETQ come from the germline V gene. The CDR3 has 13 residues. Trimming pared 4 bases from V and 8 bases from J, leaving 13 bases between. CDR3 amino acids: CASSHQGPHEQFF. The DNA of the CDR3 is TGCGCCAGCAGCCACCAGGGCCCCCATGAGCAGTTCTTC.

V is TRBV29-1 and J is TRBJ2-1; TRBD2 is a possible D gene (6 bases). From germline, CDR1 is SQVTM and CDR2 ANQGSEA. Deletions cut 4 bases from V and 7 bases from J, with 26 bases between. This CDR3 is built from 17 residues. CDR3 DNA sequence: TGCAGCGTTGTTATAAGGTCGGGGCGGGATCCCCGAAATGAGCAGTTCTTC. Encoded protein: CSVVIRSGRDPRNEQFF.

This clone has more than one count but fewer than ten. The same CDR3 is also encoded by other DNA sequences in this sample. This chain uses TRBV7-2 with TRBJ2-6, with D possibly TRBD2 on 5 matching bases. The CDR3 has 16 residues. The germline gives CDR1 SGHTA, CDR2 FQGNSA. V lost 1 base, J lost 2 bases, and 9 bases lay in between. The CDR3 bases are TGTGCCAGCAGCTTAGGCGCCGGGGCTGGGGCCAACGTCCTGACTTTC. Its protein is CASSLGAGAGANVLTF.

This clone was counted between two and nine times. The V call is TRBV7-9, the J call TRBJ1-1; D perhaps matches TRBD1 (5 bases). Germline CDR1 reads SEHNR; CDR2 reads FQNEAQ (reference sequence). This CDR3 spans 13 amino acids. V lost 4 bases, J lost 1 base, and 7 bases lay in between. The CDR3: CASSYDRNTEAFF. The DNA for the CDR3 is TGTGCCAGCAGCTATGACAGGAACACTGAAGCTTTCTTT.

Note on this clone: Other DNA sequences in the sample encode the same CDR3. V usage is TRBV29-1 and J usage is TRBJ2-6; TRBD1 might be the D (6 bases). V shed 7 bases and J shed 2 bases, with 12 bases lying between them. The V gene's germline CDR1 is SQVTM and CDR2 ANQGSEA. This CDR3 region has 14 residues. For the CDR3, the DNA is TGCAGCGCAGGAACAGGGCCTGGGGCCAACGTCCTGACTTTC. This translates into CSAGTGPGANVLTF.

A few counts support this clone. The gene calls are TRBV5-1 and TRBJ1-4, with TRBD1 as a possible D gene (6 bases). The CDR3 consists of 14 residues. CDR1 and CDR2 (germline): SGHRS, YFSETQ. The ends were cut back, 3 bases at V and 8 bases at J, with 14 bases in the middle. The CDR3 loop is CASSSPDSGEKLFF. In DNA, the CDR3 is TGCGCCAGCAGCTCGCCGGACAGCGGCGAAAAACTGTTTTTT. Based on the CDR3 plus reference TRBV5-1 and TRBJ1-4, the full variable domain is KAGVTQTPRYLIKTRGQQVTLSCSPISGHRSVSWYQQTPGQGLQFLFEYFSETQRNKGNFPGRFSGRQFSNSRSEMNVSTLELGDSALYLCASSSPDSGEKLFFGSGTQLSVL.

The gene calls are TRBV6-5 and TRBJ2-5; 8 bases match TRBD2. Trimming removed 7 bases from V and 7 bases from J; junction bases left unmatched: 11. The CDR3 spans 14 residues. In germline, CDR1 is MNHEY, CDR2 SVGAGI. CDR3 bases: TGTGCCAGCAATGGTATTAGCGGGGAGGGGACCCAGTACTTC. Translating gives CASNGISGEGTQYF.

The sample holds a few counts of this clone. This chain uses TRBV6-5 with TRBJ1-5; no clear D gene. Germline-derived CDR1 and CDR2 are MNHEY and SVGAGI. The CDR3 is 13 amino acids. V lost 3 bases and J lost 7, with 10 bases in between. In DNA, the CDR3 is TGTGCCAGCAGTTATACGGTTGGGCAGCCCCAGCATTTT. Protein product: CASSYTVGQPQHF.

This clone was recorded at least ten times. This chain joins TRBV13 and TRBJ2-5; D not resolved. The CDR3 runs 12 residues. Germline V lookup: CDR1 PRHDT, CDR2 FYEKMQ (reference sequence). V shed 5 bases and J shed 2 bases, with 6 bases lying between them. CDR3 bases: TGTGCCAGCAGCGACGTACAAGAGACCCAGTACTTC. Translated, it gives CASSDVQETQYF.

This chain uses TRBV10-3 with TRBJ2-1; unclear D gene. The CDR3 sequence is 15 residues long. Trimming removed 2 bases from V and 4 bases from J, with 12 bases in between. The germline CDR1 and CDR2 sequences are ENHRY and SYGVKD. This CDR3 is CAISEPSTSYNEQFF. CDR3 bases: TGTGCCATCAGTGAGCCTTCGACTTCATACAATGAGCAGTTCTTC.

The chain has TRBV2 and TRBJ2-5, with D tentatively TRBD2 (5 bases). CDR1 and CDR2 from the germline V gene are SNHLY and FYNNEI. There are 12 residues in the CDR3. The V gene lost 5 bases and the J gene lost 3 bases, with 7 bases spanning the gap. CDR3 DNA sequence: TGTGCCAGCAGTCGGACTGAAGAGACCCAGTACTTC. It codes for CASSRTEETQYF.

CDR3 sequence: CSVTRSGDTQYF. The CDR3 DNA reads TGCAGCGTTACCCGGTCTGGGGATACGCAGTATTTT. The chain links TRBV29-1 to TRBJ2-3; no firm D call. The CDR3 totals 12 residues. Trimming took 5 bases from V and 6 from J, leaving 12 bases between them. CDR1 and CDR2 (germline): SQVTM, ANQGSEA.

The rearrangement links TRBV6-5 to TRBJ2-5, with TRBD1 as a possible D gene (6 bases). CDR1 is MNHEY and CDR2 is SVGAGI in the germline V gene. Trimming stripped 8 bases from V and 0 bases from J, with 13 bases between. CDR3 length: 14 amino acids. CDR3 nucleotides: TGTGCCAGCCGGTGGGGGCCGAACCAAGAGACCCAGTACTTC. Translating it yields CASRWGPNQETQYF.

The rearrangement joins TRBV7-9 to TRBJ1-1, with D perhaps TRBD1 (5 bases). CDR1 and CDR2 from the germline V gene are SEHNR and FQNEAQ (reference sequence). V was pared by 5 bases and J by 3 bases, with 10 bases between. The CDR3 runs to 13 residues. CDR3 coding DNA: TGTGCCAGCAGCACACAGGCGTACACTGAAGCTTTCTTT. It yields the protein CASSTQAYTEAFF.

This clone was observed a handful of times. Here the CDR3 DNA reads TGCAGCGCCCGCACCCCTAGGGAGACAGGGAACTATGGCTACACCTTC. Translating it yields CSARTPRETGNYGYTF. The chain employs TRBV29-1 and TRBJ1-2; the match to TRBD1 covers 7 bases. Trimming cost V 7 bases and J 2 bases; bases outside gene matches: 16. CDR3 length: 16 residues. CDR1 and CDR2 from the germline V gene are SQVTM and ANQGSEA. The complete variable domain, with remaining parts taken from reference TRBV29-1 and TRBJ1-2, reads SAVISQKPSRDICQRGTSLTIQCQVDSQVTMMFWYRQQPGQSLTLIATANQGSEATYESGFVIDKFPISRPNLTFSTLTVSNMSPEDSSIYLCSARTPRETGNYGYTFGSGTRLTVV.

The CDR3 protein is CASNGQNSYNSPLHF. The CDR3 DNA reads as TGTGCCAGCAATGGACAGAACTCCTATAATTCACCCCTCCACTTT. The chain has TRBV28 and TRBJ1-6; tentatively, D is TRBD1 (6 bases). The V gene lost 7 bases and the J gene lost 0 bases, with 10 bases spanning the gap. CDR1 is MDHEN and CDR2 is SYDVKM in the germline V gene. This CDR3 is 15 amino acids long.

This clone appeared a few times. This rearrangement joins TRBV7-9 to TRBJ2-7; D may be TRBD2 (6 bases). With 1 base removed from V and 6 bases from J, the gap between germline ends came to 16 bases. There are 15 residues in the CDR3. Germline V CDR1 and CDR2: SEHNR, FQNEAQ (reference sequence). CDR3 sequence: CASSLDGSPATEQYF. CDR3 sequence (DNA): TGTGCCAGCAGCTTAGACGGGAGCCCCGCTACCGAGCAGTACTTC.